This TCR beta chain was profiled in a study of radiotherapy plus CTLA-4 blockade in lung cancer. Each patient with chemo-refractory metastatic non-small-cell lung cancer was treated with focal radiation plus CTLA-4 blockade using ipilimumab. In germline, CDR1 is MGHDK, CDR2 SYGVNS. V was clipped by 2 bases and J by 5 bases, with 9 bases between them. The CDR3 totals 14 residues. Generated by immunoSEQ multiplex PCR, the TCRdb table keeps only in-frame clones and is missing some. The table records about 97,000 clones, approximately 74% of them present only once. This sequence was found in a human donor with non-small cell lung cancer who had a partial response to radiotherapy plus ipilimumab. Some clones in this sample may be carry-over from other donors' samples. The chain is built from TRBV25-1 and TRBJ1-4, with D unresolved. This material consisted of peripheral blood, taken from a patient treated with radiotherapy plus ipilimumab. The CDR3 nucleotides read TGTGCCAGCAGTGAACGGAGGCGAAATGAAAAACTGTTTTTT. Translating it yields CASSERRRNEKLFF.